A selection of T cell receptor beta chains follows, all from one sample in a study of cytomegalovirus exposure and HLA in healthy donors. Libraries were prepared by immunoSEQ multiplex PCR; TCRdb keeps only in-frame clonotypes and omits some of them. The sample has over 65,000 clones; roughly 77% are singletons. Material: PBMCs. These receptors were obtained from a human donor in good health. Each CDR3 is given with its conserved first and last residue. Fields, in order: V gene, clone size, J gene, D gene, CDR3 protein, CDR3 DNA. A D gene is named only where the DNA matches it firmly. Clone size is not always given. Where it is, it says once, few, many or a class for expanded clones.

TRBV2	NA	TRBJ2-5	TRBD1	CASSETGTGWETQYF	TGTGCCAGCAGTGAAACCGGGACAGGGTGGGAGACCCAGTACTTC
TRBV18	few	TRBJ2-3	NA	CASSLTDTQYF	TGTGCCAGCTCCCTCACAGATACGCAGTATTTT
TRBV27	NA	TRBJ1-2	TRBD1	CASSHAPGTENYGYTF	TGTGCCAGCAGTCACGCCCCCGGGACAGAGAACTATGGCTACACCTTC
TRBV5-4	NA	TRBJ1-1	NA	CASSLPSLNTEAFF	TGTGCCAGCAGCTTGCCCTCGTTGAACACTGAAGCTTTCTTT
TRBV6-5	NA	TRBJ2-2	TRBD1	CASMKQGRTGELFF	TGTGCCAGCATGAAACAGGGGCGCACCGGGGAGCTGTTTTTT
TRBV10-1	NA	TRBJ2-7	TRBD1	CASSGGQGGLEQYF	TGCGCCAGCAGTGGTGGACAGGGGGGACTCGAGCAGTACTTC
TRBV2	NA	TRBJ2-1	NA	CASSGGGDLKEQFF	TGTGCCAGCAGTGGCGGCGGGGACTTAAAGGAGCAGTTCTTC
TRBV19	NA	TRBJ1-1	NA	CASSRSRGGEAFF	TGTGCCAGTAGCCGATCTAGGGGGGGTGAAGCTTTCTTT
TRBV7-2	NA	TRBJ1-6	TRBD1	CASSLGRTGFNSPLHF	TGTGCCAGCAGCTTAGGAAGGACAGGGTTCAATTCACCCCTCCACTTT
TRBV7-2	once	TRBJ2-7	TRBD2	CASSRRGGGTSYEQYF	TGTGCCAGCAGCCGAAGGGGCGGGGGAACATCCTACGAGCAGTACTTC
TRBV4-1	NA	TRBJ1-2	NA	CASSQGGQGISFSVGYTF	TGCGCCAGCAGCCAAGGGGGGCAGGGGATCTCCTTCTCGGTGGGCTACACCTTC
TRBV30	NA	TRBJ2-1	TRBD2	CAWGEGLAGVNEQFF	TGTGCCTGGGGGGAGGGTCTAGCGGGGGTTAATGAGCAGTTCTTC
TRBV27	NA	TRBJ2-5	TRBD1	CASSLSVTGARQETQYF	TGTGCCAGCAGTTTATCCGTAACAGGGGCTCGCCAAGAGACCCAGTACTTC
TRBV5-1	NA	TRBJ1-5	TRBD1	CASSLVETGGNQPQHF	TGCGCCAGCAGCTTGGTTGAGACAGGGGGAAATCAGCCCCAGCATTTT
TRBV2	NA	TRBJ1-2	NA	CASSEVGFDINYGYTF	TGTGCCAGCAGTGAAGTTGGCTTCGACATTAACTATGGCTACACCTTC
TRBV18	few	TRBJ1-5	NA	CASSLTDQPQHF	TGTGCCAGCTCGTTGACAGATCAGCCCCAGCATTTT
TRBV4-1	NA	TRBJ1-2	NA	CASSQDSRGLGYGYTF	TGCGCCAGCAGCCAAGATTCTCGGGGGTTGGGCTATGGCTACACCTTC
TRBV4-3	NA	TRBJ1-1	TRBD1	CASSQGTGGAFF	TGCGCCAGCAGCCAAGGGACAGGGGGGGCTTTCTTT
TRBV6-6	NA	TRBJ1-2	TRBD1	CASSYSRQGDYGYTF	TGTGCCAGCAGTTACTCGCGACAGGGGGACTATGGCTACACCTTC
TRBV19	few	TRBJ1-2	NA	CASSIFRTVLIYGYTF	TGTGCCAGTAGTATTTTTCGGACTGTTTTGATCTATGGCTACACCTTC
TRBV9	NA	TRBJ2-3	NA	CASSVSGTPTDTQYF	TGTGCCAGCAGCGTCTCCGGGACTCCCACAGATACGCAGTATTTT
TRBV27	NA	TRBJ1-4	NA	CASSFATNEKLFF	TGTGCCAGCAGCTTCGCAACTAATGAAAAACTGTTTTTT
TRBV30	NA	TRBJ2-1	TRBD2	CAWSPGTSGGQSYNEQFF	TGTGCCTGGAGTCCCGGGACTAGCGGGGGACAATCCTACAATGAGCAGTTCTTC
TRBV27	NA	TRBJ1-1	TRBD1	CASTQNRAGQGGTEAFF	TGTGCCAGCACCCAAAATCGGGCTGGACAGGGAGGCACTGAAGCTTTCTTT
TRBV6-6	NA	TRBJ2-1	TRBD2	CASSNQRGGQGEQFF	TGTGCCAGCAGTAATCAGCGGGGGGGCCAAGGGGAGCAGTTCTTC
TRBV28	few	TRBJ2-2	NA	CASSLTSGTGELFF	TGTGCCAGCAGTTTAACCTCAGGGACCGGGGAGCTGTTTTTT
TRBV4-2	NA	TRBJ2-3	TRBD2	CASSQFIAGGTDTQYF	TGTGCCAGCAGCCAGTTCATAGCGGGGGGCACAGATACGCAGTATTTT
TRBV5-6	NA	TRBJ2-2	TRBD2	CASSSMTSVGTGELFF	TGTGCCAGCAGCTCCATGACTAGCGTTGGCACCGGGGAGCTGTTTTTT
TRBV5-1	few	TRBJ2-7	TRBD1	CASSLIGGPLYEQYF	TGCGCCAGCAGCTTGATAGGGGGCCCTCTCTACGAGCAGTACTTC
TRBV9	NA	TRBJ2-5	TRBD1	CASSVGLTGGIETQYF	TGTGCCAGCAGCGTAGGTCTAACAGGGGGCATAGAGACCCAGTACTTC
TRBV4-3	NA	TRBJ2-7	TRBD2	CASSQTWTSGGYEQYF	TGCGCCAGCAGCCAAACTTGGACTAGCGGGGGCTACGAGCAGTACTTC
TRBV5-1	NA	TRBJ1-1	TRBD1	CASKQLQGAYTEAFF	TGCGCCAGCAAACAATTACAGGGGGCGTACACTGAAGCTTTCTTT
TRBV7-9	NA	TRBJ2-3	NA	CSSSSRTDLSTDTQYF	TGTTCCAGCAGCTCCCGAACTGACTTAAGCACAGATACGCAGTATTTT
TRBV9	NA	TRBJ1-1	NA	CASSVSGNTEAFF	TGTGCCAGCAGCGTCTCAGGGAACACTGAAGCTTTCTTT
TRBV6-1	NA	TRBJ2-2	NA	CASTERAVAAGELFF	TGTGCCAGCACCGAACGAGCAGTTGCGGCCGGGGAGCTGTTTTTT
TRBV2	NA	TRBJ1-4	NA	CASRWGGVNEKLFF	TGTGCCAGCAGATGGGGAGGGGTTAATGAAAAACTGTTTTTT
TRBV6-1	NA	TRBJ1-4	NA	CASSVFDRYNEKLFF	TGTGCCAGCAGTGTATTTGACAGATATAATGAAAAACTGTTTTTT
TRBV25-1	NA	TRBJ1-1	NA	CASSEFNEAFF	TGTGCCAGCAGTGAATTTAATGAAGCTTTCTTT
TRBV28	NA	TRBJ1-2	NA	CASRRVTRVYGYPF	TGTGCCAGCAGGAGGGTAACCCGTGTCTATGGCTACCCCTTC
TRBV6-1	NA	TRBJ2-3	NA	CASSLALDTQYF	TGTGCCAGCAGTCTAGCCCTGGATACGCAGTATTTT
TRBV27	NA	TRBJ1-2	TRBD1	CASRGGPSFNYGYTF	TGTGCCAGCAGAGGGGGCCCTTCCTTTAACTATGGCTACACCTTC
TRBV2	NA	TRBJ2-5	TRBD2	CASTTSGGIETQYF	TGTGCCAGCACGACTAGCGGGGGTATTGAGACCCAGTACTTC
TRBV28	NA	TRBJ2-7	NA	CASSPPAALLEQYF	TGTGCCAGCAGCCCCCCGGCGGCCCTCTTGGAGCAGTACTTC
TRBV11-2	few	TRBJ2-2	NA	CASSPISLTGELFF	TGTGCCAGCAGCCCCATAAGCCTCACCGGGGAGCTGTTTTTT
TRBV7-9	NA	TRBJ1-5	TRBD1	CASSLVTGGGYQPQHF	TGTGCCAGCAGCTTAGTTACAGGGGGGGGATATCAGCCCCAGCATTTT
TRBV28	NA	TRBJ1-2	NA	CASSSGGYGYTF	TGTGCCAGCAGTTCAGGAGGATATGGCTACACCTTC
TRBV7-2	NA	TRBJ2-3	TRBD2	CASSLDGGVGTDTQYF	TGTGCCAGCAGCTTAGATGGGGGGGTAGGCACAGATACGCAGTATTTT
TRBV5-1	NA	TRBJ1-1	TRBD1	CASSPQGQGIDTEAFF	TGCGCCAGCAGCCCTCAGGGACAGGGGATTGACACTGAAGCTTTCTTT
TRBV9	NA	TRBJ1-4	TRBD1	CASSQGQLNEKLFF	TGTGCCAGCAGCCAGGGACAGCTTAATGAAAAACTGTTTTTT
TRBV19	few	TRBJ2-1	TRBD2	CASTRGGNEQFF	TGTGCCAGTACCCGGGGGGGTAATGAGCAGTTCTTC
TRBV7-2	NA	TRBJ2-7	TRBD1	CASSRGQGGPYEQYF	TGTGCCAGCAGCAGGGGACAGGGTGGGCCCTACGAGCAGTACTTC
TRBV5-4	NA	TRBJ2-2	NA	CASSLDSRGELFF	TGTGCCAGCAGCTTAGACTCGAGGGGGGAGCTGTTTTTT
TRBV5-4	NA	TRBJ2-7	TRBD1	CASSYPGTGLSYEQYF	TGTGCCAGCAGCTACCCCGGGACAGGCCTCTCCTACGAGCAGTACTTC